Below are 29 T cell receptor beta chains sequenced from a single sample in a study of blood T cell repertoires in COVID-19. Profiling relied on immunoSEQ multiplex PCR, and the TCRdb table lists in-frame clones only, not all of them. This sample has roughly 180,000 clones; 70% to 90% occur once, and the top ten carry 2.5% to 3%. Sequencing was done on a sample of peripheral blood. Receptor source: a woman aged 25 to 39 with active or convalescent COVID-19.

The chain couples TRBV28 to TRBJ1-5; 8 bases match TRBD1. The trim removed 6 bases at V and 2 bases at J, leaving 3 bases unmatched. There are 14 residues in the CDR3. The germline V gene has CDR1 MDHEN and CDR2 SYDVKM. The CDR3 loop reads CASRDRGRNQPQHF. CDR3 nucleotide sequence: TGTGCCAGCAGAGACAGGGGTCGCAATCAGCCCCAGCATTTT.

The chain combines TRBV11-2 with TRBJ2-7, with D uncertain. V gave up 5 bases and J gave up 0 bases, with 20 bases separating them. CDR1 and CDR2 (germline): SGHAT, FQNNGV. The CDR3 sequence is 17 residues long. CDR3 in amino acids: CASSREPNPHSSYEQYF. The DNA of the CDR3 is TGTGCCAGCAGCCGCGAACCAAATCCCCATTCCTCCTACGAGCAGTACTTC.

The gene calls are TRBV3-1 (or the pseudogene TRBV3-2) and TRBJ1-1; D not resolved. This CDR3 is 13 amino acids long. V was clipped by 5 bases and J by 3 bases, with 10 bases between them. The V gene's germline CDR1 is LGHDT and CDR2 YNNKEL (reference sequence). This chain's CDR3 is CASSYLLYTEAFF. Here the CDR3 DNA reads TGTGCCAGCAGCTATTTACTATACACTGAAGCTTTCTTT.

The rearrangement links TRBV18 to TRBJ2-5; D gene ambiguous. The V end was cut by 1 base, the J end by 2 bases, with 11 bases between. Germline V gene data show CDR1 as KGHSH and CDR2 as LQKENI. The CDR3 totals 15 residues. The DNA of the CDR3 is TGTGCCAGCTCACCACTATCCCAGAAGCAAGAGACCCAGTACTTC. It codes for CASSPLSQKQETQYF.

This clone was detected only a few times. The gene calls are TRBV18 and TRBJ2-7; the D gene is possibly TRBD2 (6 bases). Trimming removed 1 base at V and 2 bases at J, with 12 bases between. In germline, CDR1 is KGHSH, CDR2 LQKENI. The CDR3 extends over 15 amino acids. CDR3 DNA: TGTGCCAGCTCACCACGGGCTGCGGGGCCCTACGAGCAGTACTTC. Translating gives CASSPRAAGPYEQYF.

The chain recombines TRBV19 with TRBJ1-1; D is ambiguous. The V gene's germline CDR1 is LNHDA and CDR2 SQIVND (reference sequence). Trimming pared 7 bases from V and 0 bases from J, leaving 18 bases between. The CDR3 covers 16 residues. CDR3 protein: CASTSSREEVNTEAFF. The DNA for the CDR3 is TGTGCCAGTACCTCCTCTCGCGAGGAGGTGAACACTGAAGCTTTCTTT. Based on the CDR3 plus reference TRBV19 and TRBJ1-1, the full variable domain is DGGITQSPKYLFRKEGQNVTLSCEQNLNHDAMYWYRQDPGQGLRLIYYSQIVNDFQKGDIAEGYSVSREKKESFPLTVTSAQKNPTAFYLCASTSSREEVNTEAFFGQGTRLTVV.

The chain combines TRBV30 with TRBJ1-1; D unclear. The CDR3 sequence is 14 residues long. The V gene's germline CDR1 is GTSNPN and CDR2 SVGIG (reference sequence). Trimming shortened V by 5 bases and J by 0 bases, and 13 bases separated the two germline ends. The CDR3 protein is CAWLRSSMNTEAFF. The CDR3 DNA sequence: TGTGCCTGGTTGAGGAGCTCCATGAACACTGAAGCTTTCTTT.

This clone has a single count. The chain is built from TRBV24-1 and TRBJ2-5, with D tentatively TRBD2 (6 bases). The CDR3 has 13 amino acids. Germline V gives CDR1 KGHDR, CDR2 SFDVKD. V was cut by 5 bases and J by 5 bases, with 11 bases left in between. DNA for the CDR3: TGTGCCACCAGTGCGGGAGTAAGGGAGACCCAGTACTTC. Its translation: CATSAGVRETQYF.

This clone occurred once. This rearrangement joins TRBV28 to TRBJ1-2, with TRBD1 as a possible D gene (5 bases). Germline loops: CDR1 MDHEN, CDR2 SYDVKM. Trimming took off 6 bases at V and 2 bases at J, with 13 bases between the two ends. This CDR3 has 14 residues. The CDR3 DNA reads TGTGCCAGCAGGGTTGGGGGGGTAAACTATGGCTACACCTTC. This gives the protein CASRVGGVNYGYTF.

V usage is TRBV28 and J usage is TRBJ1-2; D unclear. Trimming removed 2 bases at V and 5 bases at J, with 9 bases between. The V gene's germline CDR1 is MDHEN and CDR2 SYDVKM. This CDR3 region has 13 residues. CDR3 sequence: CASSLAAPYGYTF. The CDR3 DNA follows: TGTGCCAGCAGTTTAGCGGCGCCTTATGGCTACACCTTC.

This chain connects TRBV19 to TRBJ1-5; TRBD1 is a possible D gene (5 bases). The CDR3 loop spans 14 amino acids. With 1 base removed from V and 4 bases from J, the gap between germline ends came to 8 bases. The germline CDR1 and CDR2 sequences are LNHDA and SQIVND (reference sequence). This CDR3 is CASSIGDSNQPQHF. CDR3 in DNA: TGTGCCAGTAGTATAGGAGACAGTAATCAGCCCCAGCATTTT.

The chain recombines TRBV5-4 with TRBJ2-1; possibly TRBD1 for D (5 bases). V dropped 3 bases and J dropped 8 bases, with 15 bases sitting between them. CDR1 is SGHNT, CDR2 YYREEE, per germline (reference sequence). The CDR3 is 14 amino acids. This chain's CDR3 is CASSSRQKGDEQFF. In DNA, the CDR3 is TGTGCCAGCAGCTCTCGACAGAAGGGTGATGAGCAGTTCTTC.

The chain links TRBV6-1 to TRBJ1-2, with TRBD1 identical over 8 bases. The germline V gene has CDR1 MNHNS and CDR2 SASEGT. After removal of 0 bases from V and 2 bases from J, the junction contained 2 bases not matched to a gene. The CDR3 runs 15 residues. CDR3: CASSEAGQENYGYTF. CDR3 bases: TGTGCCAGCAGTGAAGCGGGACAGGAGAACTATGGCTACACCTTC.

The V call is TRBV27, the J call TRBJ1-3; 8 nucleotides align to TRBD1. CDR1 is MNHEY, CDR2 SMNVEV, per germline (reference sequence). The CDR3 contains 15 residues. The CDR3 nucleotides read TGTTCAACACCGAGGACAGGGCTCTCTGGAAACACCATATATTTT. Encoded protein: CSTPRTGLSGNTIYF.

This rearrangement joins TRBV9 to TRBJ2-1; maybe TRBD2 (6 bases). Germline V gene sequence: CDR1 SGDLS, CDR2 YYNGEE. Trimming took 4 bases from V and 9 from J, leaving 23 bases between them. The CDR3 totals 16 residues. The CDR3 loop is CASSLLLGGGYGEQFF. Written as DNA, the CDR3 is TGTGCCAGCAGCCTCTTACTAGGTGGGGGGTATGGTGAGCAGTTCTTC.

The rearrangement links TRBV27 to TRBJ2-4, with TRBD1 as a possible D gene (6 bases). CDR1 and CDR2 from the germline V gene are MNHEY and SMNVEV (reference sequence). Trimming left V 8 bases short and J 5 bases short, with 13 bases between. The CDR3 extends over 13 amino acids. CDR3 amino acids: CASGRTVQNIQYF. CDR3 DNA: TGTGCCAGCGGAAGGACAGTACAAAACATTCAGTACTTC.

This clone was counted only a few times. The chain couples TRBV6-5 to TRBJ1-2; TRBD1 matches 11 bases. Losses at the gene ends were 5 bases for V and 3 bases for J; bases not matched to a gene: 2. This CDR3 is 14 amino acids long. The germline V gene has CDR1 MNHEY and CDR2 SVGAGI. The CDR3 loop is CASSRDRGDYGYTF. In nucleotides, the CDR3 is TGTGCCAGCAGTAGGGACAGGGGGGACTATGGCTACACCTTC.

The V and J genes are TRBV9 and TRBJ1-1; 7 bases are shared with TRBD1. V lost 3 bases to trimming and J lost 5 bases; unmatched junction nucleotides: 7. The CDR3 has 14 amino acids. From germline, CDR1 is SGDLS and CDR2 YYNGEE. The CDR3 DNA sequence: TGTGCCAGCAGCGGGAGACAGGGTGGGACTGAAGCTTTCTTT. Amino acid sequence: CASSGRQGGTEAFF.

The CDR3 reads CATTGITGELFF. DNA of the CDR3: TGTGCCACCACAGGGATCACCGGGGAGCTGTTTTTT. V is TRBV12-3 or TRBV12-4 and J is TRBJ2-2, with D maybe TRBD1 (6 bases). CDR3 length equals 12 residues. Trimming shortened V by 10 bases and J by 4 bases, and 10 bases separated the two germline ends.

This clone has just one count. V gene TRBV2 combines with J gene TRBJ1-5; TRBD1 aligns across 7 bases. The CDR3 extends over 14 amino acids. Trimming at V came to 10 bases and at J to 2 bases, leaving 8 bases not matched to a gene. The germline V gene has CDR1 SNHLY and CDR2 FYNNEI. The CDR3 protein is CATTGEAGNQPQHF. In nucleotides, the CDR3 is TGTGCCACCACAGGGGAGGCGGGCAATCAGCCCCAGCATTTT.

This sequence joins TRBV18 and TRBJ2-7; tentatively, D is TRBD2 (5 bases). Trimming cost V 1 base and J 1 base, with 14 bases left between them. The germline V gene has CDR1 KGHSH and CDR2 LQKENI. This CDR3 comprises 16 residues. The CDR3 region has the DNA TGTGCCAGCTCACCACTCTCCGGACGGGGTTCCTACGAGCAGTACTTC. This gives the protein CASSPLSGRGSYEQYF.

The rearrangement uses TRBV4-2 and TRBJ2-1; 11 nucleotides match TRBD2. CDR1 and CDR2 (germline): LGHNA, YNFKEQ. The CDR3 runs 16 residues. After removal of 0 bases from V and 9 bases from J, the junction contained 7 bases not matched to a gene. For the CDR3, the DNA is TGTGCCAGCAGCCAAGAAGTGCTAACTAGCGGGAGTGAGCAGTTCTTC. Translated, it gives CASSQEVLTSGSEQFF.

The chain combines TRBV5-1 with TRBJ2-2; 10 bases match TRBD2. There are 15 residues in the CDR3. Germline V gene lookup returns CDR1 SGHRS and CDR2 YFSETQ. Trimming removed 4 bases from V and 5 bases from J; junction bases left unmatched: 5. CDR3 in DNA: TGCGCCAGCAGCGAGGGACTAGCGAGGACCGGGGAGCTGTTTTTT. Translated: CASSEGLARTGELFF.

This clone is a singleton in its sample. The CDR3 DNA reads as TGTGCCAGCAGTGAAGTGATATGGGCTAAAGGATCCCACGAGCAGTACTTC. It codes for CASSEVIWAKGSHEQYF. The V and J genes are TRBV6-1 and TRBJ2-7, with D uncertain. The CDR3 length is 17 residues. V lost 1 base to trimming and J lost 5 bases, with 21 bases between them. CDR1 and CDR2 from the germline V gene are MNHNS and SASEGT.

The CDR3 nucleotides are TGTGCCTGGAGTCCTACAGGGAGACGGCAGCCCCAGCATTTT. It is translated as CAWSPTGRRQPQHF. The genes are TRBV30 and TRBJ1-5, with a possible D match to TRBD1 (6 bases). The V end lost 2 bases, the J end lost 7 bases, and 15 bases lay between the germline ends. Germline V gene lookup returns CDR1 GTSNPN and CDR2 SVGIG (reference sequence). The CDR3 runs 14 residues.

The chain recombines TRBV9 with TRBJ1-2; no definite D call. Per the germline V gene, CDR1 is SGDLS and CDR2 is YYNGEE. V lost 0 bases, J lost 2 bases, and 5 bases lay in between. There are 13 residues in the CDR3. For the CDR3, the DNA is TGTGCCAGCAGCGTAGATCCGAACTATGGCTACACCTTC. Translated: CASSVDPNYGYTF.

The rearrangement uses TRBV6-1 and TRBJ1-3, with a weak D call TRBD1 (5 bases). The V gene's germline CDR1 is MNHNS and CDR2 SASEGT. The ends were cut back, 1 base at V and 0 bases at J, with 10 bases in the middle. The CDR3 has 16 amino acids. The CDR3 loop is CASSEVGGLSGNTIYF. The CDR3 region has the DNA TGTGCCAGCAGTGAAGTGGGGGGACTCTCTGGAAACACCATATATTTT.

The chain recombines TRBV5-1 with TRBJ1-5, with D perhaps TRBD1 (6 bases). The CDR3 is made up of 14 amino acids. CDR1 SGHRS and CDR2 YFSETQ come from the germline V gene. The V gene lost 0 bases and the J gene lost 7 bases, with 11 bases spanning the gap. In DNA form, the CDR3 reads TGCGCCAGCAGCTTGGAGGGGGGGCGGCAGCCCCAGCATTTT. Amino acids: CASSLEGGRQPQHF.

This chain uses TRBV5-8 with TRBJ2-7; D may be TRBD2 (7 bases). The ends were cut back, 7 bases at V and 5 bases at J, with 13 bases in the middle. This CDR3 contains 12 residues. In germline, CDR1 is SGHTS, CDR2 YDEGEE. This CDR3 reads CASDRGANEQYF. Here the CDR3 DNA reads TGTGCCAGCGATCGGGGGGCGAACGAGCAGTACTTC.